Listed below are T cell receptor beta chains from one sample, sequenced in a study of T cell responses to AZD1222 COVID-19 vaccine. Sequenced by immunoSEQ multiplex PCR; TCRdb stores in-frame clones only, minus some. The sample shows 90,000 to 100,000 clones, around nine tenths of them seen only once. The material was peripheral blood, obtained 28 days after the second AZD1222 dose. These receptors originate from an adult who received the AZD1222 COVID-19 vaccine. Both conserved end residues are trimmed from each CDR3.

v_call	j_call	cdr3_aa
TRBV14	TRBJ1-2	ASSAHLAGHYGYT
TRBV19	TRBJ2-7	ASQAGVGYEQY
TRBV9	TRBJ2-7	ASSWGGGRDEQY
TRBV18	TRBJ2-1	ASSTLRGNEQF
TRBV6-5	TRBJ2-3	ASTLPDTQY
TRBV30	TRBJ1-2	AWSVASNYGYT
TRBV7-8	TRBJ2-2	ASSPGLNTGELF
TRBV12-3/TRBV12-4	TRBJ2-7	ASSFDLQYEQY
TRBV9	TRBJ2-7	ASSQGGTSSYEQY
TRBV3-1/TRBV3-2	TRBJ1-6	ASSQWDRGNSPLH
TRBV2	TRBJ2-1	ASSDRTSGREQF